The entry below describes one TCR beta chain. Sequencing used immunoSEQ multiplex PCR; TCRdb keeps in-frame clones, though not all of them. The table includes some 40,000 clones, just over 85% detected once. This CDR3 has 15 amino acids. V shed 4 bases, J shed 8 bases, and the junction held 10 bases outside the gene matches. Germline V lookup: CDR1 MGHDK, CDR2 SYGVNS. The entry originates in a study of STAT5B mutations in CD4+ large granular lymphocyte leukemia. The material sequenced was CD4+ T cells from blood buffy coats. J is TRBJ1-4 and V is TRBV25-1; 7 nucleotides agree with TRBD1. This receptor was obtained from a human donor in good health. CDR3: CASSGQGDWREKLFF. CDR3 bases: TGTGCCAGCAGTGGCCAGGGGGACTGGAGGGAAAAACTGTTTTTT.